The TCR beta chain under discussion was sequenced for a study of T cells in Graves' hyperthyroidism and ophthalmopathy. Using RNA transcripts as the source, TCR beta CDR3 regions were amplified. HTBI primers were used for first-round RT-PCR of the TCR CDR3. TCRdb re-analysed the multiplex PCR reads in MiXCR, keeping a single row per CDR3 protein. The sample lists fewer than 900,000 distinct CDR3 sequences, around 15% occurring once. With 7 bases removed from V and 5 bases from J, the gap between germline ends came to 15 bases. This CDR3 spans 13 amino acids. Germline V gives CDR1 SGHRS, CDR2 YFSETQ. This clonotype was counted only a few times.

The clonotype originates from a young man with Graves' hyperthyroidism. Sequencing was performed on blood. V is TRBV5-1 and J is TRBJ2-5, with D perhaps given as TRBD1 or TRBD2 (6 bases each). The CDR3 region has the DNA TGCGCCAGCCACTCGGGGGCCCGGGAGACCCAGTACTTC. Translated: CASHSGARETQYF.